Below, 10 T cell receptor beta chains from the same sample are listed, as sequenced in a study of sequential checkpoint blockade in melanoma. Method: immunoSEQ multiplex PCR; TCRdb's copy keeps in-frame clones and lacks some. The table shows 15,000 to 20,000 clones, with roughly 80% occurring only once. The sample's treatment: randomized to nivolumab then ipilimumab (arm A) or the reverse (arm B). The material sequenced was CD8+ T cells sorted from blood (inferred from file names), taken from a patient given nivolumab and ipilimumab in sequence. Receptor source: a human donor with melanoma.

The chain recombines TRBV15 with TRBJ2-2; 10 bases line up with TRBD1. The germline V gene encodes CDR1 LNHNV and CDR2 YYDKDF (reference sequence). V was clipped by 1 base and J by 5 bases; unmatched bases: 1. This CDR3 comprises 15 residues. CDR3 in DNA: TGTGCCACCAGCAGAGGGACAGGGGGAACCGGGGAGCTGTTTTTT. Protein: CATSRGTGGTGELFF.

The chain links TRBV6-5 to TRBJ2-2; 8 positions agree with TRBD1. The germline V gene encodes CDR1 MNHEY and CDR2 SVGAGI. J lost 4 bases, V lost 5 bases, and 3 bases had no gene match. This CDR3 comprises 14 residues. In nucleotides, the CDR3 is TGTGCCAGCAGTGGACAGGGAATCACCGGGGAGCTGTTTTTT. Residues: CASSGQGITGELFF.

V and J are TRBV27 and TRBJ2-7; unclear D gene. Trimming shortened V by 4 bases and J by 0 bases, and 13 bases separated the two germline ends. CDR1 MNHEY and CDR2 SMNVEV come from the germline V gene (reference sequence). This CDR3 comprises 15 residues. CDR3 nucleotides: TGTGCCAGCAGTTCGTCCGACTTAGGCTCCTACGAGCAGTACTTC. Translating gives CASSSSDLGSYEQYF.

The DNA for the CDR3 is TGTGCCAGCAGTTTATCTCGGACAGGGTGGACAGATACGCAGTATTTT. This sequence encodes CASSLSRTGWTDTQYF. V gene TRBV27 combines with J gene TRBJ2-3; 8 bases line up with TRBD1. Germline V gene lookup returns CDR1 MNHEY and CDR2 SMNVEV (reference sequence). The CDR3 is 16 residues long. Trimming at V came to 0 bases and at J to 3 bases, leaving 5 bases not matched to a gene.

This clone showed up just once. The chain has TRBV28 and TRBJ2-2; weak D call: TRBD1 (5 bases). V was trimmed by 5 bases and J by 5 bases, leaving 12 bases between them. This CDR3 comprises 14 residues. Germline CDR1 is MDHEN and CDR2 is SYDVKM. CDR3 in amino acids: CASSTFRDTGELFF. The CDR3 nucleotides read TGTGCCAGCAGTACCTTCAGGGATACCGGGGAGCTGTTTTTT.

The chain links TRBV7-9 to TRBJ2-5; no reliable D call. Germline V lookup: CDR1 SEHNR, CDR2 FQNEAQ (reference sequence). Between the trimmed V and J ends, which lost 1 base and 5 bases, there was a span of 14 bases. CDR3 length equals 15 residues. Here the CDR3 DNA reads TGTGCCAGCAGCTTAGGTTCCGGATTCGGGGAGACCCAGTACTTC. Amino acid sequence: CASSLGSGFGETQYF.

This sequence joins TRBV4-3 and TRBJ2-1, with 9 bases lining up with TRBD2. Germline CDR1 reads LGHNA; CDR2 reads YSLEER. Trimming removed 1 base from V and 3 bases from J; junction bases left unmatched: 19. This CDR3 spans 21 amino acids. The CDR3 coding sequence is TGCGCCAGCAGCCAAGGGCCCAGGTCCTCTAGCGGGATAGATTTCTACAATGAGCAGTTCTTC. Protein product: CASSQGPRSSSGIDFYNEQFF.

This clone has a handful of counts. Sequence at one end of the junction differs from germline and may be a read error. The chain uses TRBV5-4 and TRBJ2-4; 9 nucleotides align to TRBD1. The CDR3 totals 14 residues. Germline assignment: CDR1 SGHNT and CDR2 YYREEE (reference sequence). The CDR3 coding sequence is TGCGCCAGCAGCCCGGGACAGGGTGAGGACATTCAGTACTTC. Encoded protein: CASSPGQGEDIQYF.

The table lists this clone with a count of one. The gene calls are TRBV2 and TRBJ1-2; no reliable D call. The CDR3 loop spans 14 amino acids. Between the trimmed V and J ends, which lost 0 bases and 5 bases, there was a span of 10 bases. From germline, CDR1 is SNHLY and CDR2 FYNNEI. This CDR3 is CASSEARSQYGYTF. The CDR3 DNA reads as TGTGCCAGCAGTGAAGCGCGGTCGCAGTATGGCTACACCTTC. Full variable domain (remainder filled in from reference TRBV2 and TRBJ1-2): EPEVTQTPSHQVTQMGQEVILRCVPISNHLYFYWYRQILGQKVEFLVSFYNNEISEKSEIFDDQFSVERPDGSNFTLKIRSTKLEDSAMYFCASSEARSQYGYTFGSGTRLTVV.

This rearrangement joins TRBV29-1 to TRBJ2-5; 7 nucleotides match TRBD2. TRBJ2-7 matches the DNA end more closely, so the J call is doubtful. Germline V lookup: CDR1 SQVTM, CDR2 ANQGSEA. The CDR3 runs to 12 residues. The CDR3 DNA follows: TGCAGCGTGAAGACTAGCACCTACGAGCAGTACTTC. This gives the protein CSVKTSTYEQYF.